This paragraph reports one T cell receptor (beta chain). This entry is derived from a study of CD8 T cells in Susac syndrome. The CDR3 contains 12 residues. J gave up 7 bases and V 7 bases, and 4 bases lay outside the gene matches. It was negative isolation that provided the CD8+ and CD4+ T cells, whereas TEMRA cells were enriched by FACS. Random hexamers were used to reverse transcribe the RNA input (about 0.45 to 1 ug). TCRdb called the immunoSEQ multiplex PCR reads again in MiXCR, with one record for every CDR3 protein. This sample carries about 430,000 distinct CDR3 sequences, approximately 89% of them seen once, and the ten largest clones take about 0.12%.

The genes are TRBV12-3 or TRBV12-4 and TRBJ2-1; 7 bases match TRBD2. This clonotype was obtained from a human donor with multiple sclerosis. Sequencing was done on a sample of CD8+ T cells from PBMCs. CDR3: CASTLGGNEQFF. The CDR3 DNA is TGTGCCAGCACCTTGGGGGGGAATGAGCAGTTCTTC.